One T cell receptor (beta chain) is described in this entry. In germline, CDR1 is LGHNA, CDR2 YSLEER. The CDR3 extends over 15 amino acids. V was trimmed by 0 bases and J by 6 bases, leaving 15 bases between them. This record comes from a study of technical replicates of blood from several donors. Profiling relied on immunoSEQ multiplex PCR, and the TCRdb table lists in-frame clones only, not all of them. The sample shows some 87,000 clones, 96% of them seen only once. The TCR comes from a human donor in good health. The chain employs TRBV4-3 and TRBJ2-7, with unresolved D. The material sequenced was T cells isolated from PBMCs. The CDR3 region is CASSQENAERGEQYF. CDR3 coding DNA: TGCGCCAGCAGCCAAGAAAACGCAGAGAGAGGCGAGCAGTACTTC.